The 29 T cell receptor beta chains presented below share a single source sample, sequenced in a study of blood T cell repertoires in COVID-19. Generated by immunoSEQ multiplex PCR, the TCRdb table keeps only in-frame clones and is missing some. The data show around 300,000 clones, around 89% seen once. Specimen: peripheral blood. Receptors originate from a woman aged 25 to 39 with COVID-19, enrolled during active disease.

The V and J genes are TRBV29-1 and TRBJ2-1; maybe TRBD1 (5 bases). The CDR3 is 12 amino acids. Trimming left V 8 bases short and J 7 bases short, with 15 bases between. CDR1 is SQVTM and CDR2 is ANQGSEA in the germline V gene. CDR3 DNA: TGCAGCTTCAACACACAGGTAAATGAGCAGTTCTTC. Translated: CSFNTQVNEQFF.

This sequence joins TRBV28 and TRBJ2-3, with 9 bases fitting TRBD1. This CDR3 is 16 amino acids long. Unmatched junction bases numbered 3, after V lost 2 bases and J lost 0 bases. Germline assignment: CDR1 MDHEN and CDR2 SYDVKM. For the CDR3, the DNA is TGTGCCAGCAGTTTAGGACAGGGGATAAGCACAGATACGCAGTATTTT. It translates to CASSLGQGISTDTQYF.

CDR3 DNA sequence: TGTGCCAGCAAGGAGGGGTGGGGTCAGCATAATGAAAAACTGTTTTTT. Its translation is CASKEGWGQHNEKLFF. This rearrangement joins TRBV27 to TRBJ1-4, with D perhaps matching TRBD1 (5 bases). The V and J ends lost 7 bases and 4 bases respectively, with 19 bases between them. The CDR3 consists of 16 residues. CDR1 is MNHEY and CDR2 is SMNVEV in the germline V gene (reference sequence).

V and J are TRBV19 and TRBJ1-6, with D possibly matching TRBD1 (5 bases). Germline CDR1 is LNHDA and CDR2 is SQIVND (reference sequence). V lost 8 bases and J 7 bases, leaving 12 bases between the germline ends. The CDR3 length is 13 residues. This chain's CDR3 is CASAGVKNSPLHF. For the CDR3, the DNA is TGTGCCAGTGCGGGGGTCAAGAATTCACCCCTCCACTTT. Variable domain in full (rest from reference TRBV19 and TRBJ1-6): DGGITQSPKYLFRKEGQNVTLSCEQNLNHDAMYWYRQDPGQGLRLIYYSQIVNDFQKGDIAEGYSVSREKKESFPLTVTSAQKNPTAFYLCASAGVKNSPLHFGNGTRLTVT.

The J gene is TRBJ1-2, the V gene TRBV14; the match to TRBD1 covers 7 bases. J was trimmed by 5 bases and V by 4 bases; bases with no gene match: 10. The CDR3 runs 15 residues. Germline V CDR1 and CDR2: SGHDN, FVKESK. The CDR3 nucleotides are TGTGCCAGCAGCCGGGACAGTGTCTCATTATATGGCTACACCTTC. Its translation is CASSRDSVSLYGYTF.

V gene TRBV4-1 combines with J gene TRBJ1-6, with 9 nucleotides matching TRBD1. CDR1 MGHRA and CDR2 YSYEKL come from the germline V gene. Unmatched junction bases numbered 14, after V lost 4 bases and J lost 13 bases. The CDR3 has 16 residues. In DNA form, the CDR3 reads TGCGCCAGCAGCCCTCCTACCGGGACAGGGAACTCTCCCCTCCACTTT. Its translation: CASSPPTGTGNSPLHF.

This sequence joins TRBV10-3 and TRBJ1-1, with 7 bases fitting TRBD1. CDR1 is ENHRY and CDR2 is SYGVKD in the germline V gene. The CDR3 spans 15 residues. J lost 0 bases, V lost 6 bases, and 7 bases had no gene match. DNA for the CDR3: TGTGCCATCAGCAAAGGGGGACAGCTGAACACTGAAGCTTTCTTT. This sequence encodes CAISKGGQLNTEAFF.

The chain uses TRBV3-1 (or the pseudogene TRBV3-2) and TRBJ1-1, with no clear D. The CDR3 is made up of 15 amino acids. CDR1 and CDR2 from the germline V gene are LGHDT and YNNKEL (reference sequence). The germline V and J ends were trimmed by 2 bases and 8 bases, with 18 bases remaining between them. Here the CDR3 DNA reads TGTGCCAGCAGCCAACTAGGTGCTCTACAAGGAGAAGCTTTCTTT. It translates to CASSQLGALQGEAFF.

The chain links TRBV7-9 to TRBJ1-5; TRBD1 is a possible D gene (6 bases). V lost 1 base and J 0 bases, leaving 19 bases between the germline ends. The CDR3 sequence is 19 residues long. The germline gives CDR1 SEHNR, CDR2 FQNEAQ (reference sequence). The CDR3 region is CASSLVRGAGFLSNQPQHF. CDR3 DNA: TGTGCCAGCAGCTTAGTCCGGGGGGCGGGTTTTCTTAGCAATCAGCCCCAGCATTTT.

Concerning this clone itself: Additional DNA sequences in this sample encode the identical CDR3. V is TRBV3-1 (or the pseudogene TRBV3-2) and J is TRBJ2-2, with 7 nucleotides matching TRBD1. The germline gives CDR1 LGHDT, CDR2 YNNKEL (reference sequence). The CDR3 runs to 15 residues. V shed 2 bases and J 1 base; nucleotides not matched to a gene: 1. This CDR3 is CASSQRQGNTGELFF. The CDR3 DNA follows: TGTGCCAGCAGCCAACGACAGGGGAACACCGGGGAGCTGTTTTTT.

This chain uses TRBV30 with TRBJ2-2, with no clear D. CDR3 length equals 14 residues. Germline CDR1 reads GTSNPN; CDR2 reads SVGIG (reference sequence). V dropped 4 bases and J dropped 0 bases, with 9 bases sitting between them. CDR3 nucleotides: TGTGCCTGGAATAGAAATTCGAACACCGGGGAGCTGTTTTTT. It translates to CAWNRNSNTGELFF.

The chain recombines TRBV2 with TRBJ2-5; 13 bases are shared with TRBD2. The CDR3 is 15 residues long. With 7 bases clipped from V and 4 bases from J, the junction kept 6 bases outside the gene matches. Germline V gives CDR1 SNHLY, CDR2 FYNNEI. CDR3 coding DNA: TGTGCCAGCACCCTACTAGCGGGGGGGATAGAGACCCAGTACTTC. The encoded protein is CASTLLAGGIETQYF.

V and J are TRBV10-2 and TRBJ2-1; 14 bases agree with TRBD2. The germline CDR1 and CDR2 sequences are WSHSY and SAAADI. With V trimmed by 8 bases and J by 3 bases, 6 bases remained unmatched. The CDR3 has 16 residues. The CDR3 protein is CASHRLAGGHYNEQFF. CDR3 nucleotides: TGCGCCAGCCATAGACTAGCGGGGGGGCACTACAATGAGCAGTTCTTC.

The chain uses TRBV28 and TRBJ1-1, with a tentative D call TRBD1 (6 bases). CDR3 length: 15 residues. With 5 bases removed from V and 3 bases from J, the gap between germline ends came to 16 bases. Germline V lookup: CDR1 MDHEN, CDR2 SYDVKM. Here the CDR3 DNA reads TGTGCCAGCAGTCCCTCCGAGGGGGTCTACACTGAAGCTTTCTTT. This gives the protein CASSPSEGVYTEAFF.

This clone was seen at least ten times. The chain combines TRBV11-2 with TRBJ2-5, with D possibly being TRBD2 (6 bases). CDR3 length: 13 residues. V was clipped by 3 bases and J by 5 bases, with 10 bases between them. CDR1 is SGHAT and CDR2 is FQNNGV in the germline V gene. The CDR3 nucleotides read TGTGCCAGCAGCTTGTGGGGGGACGAGACCCAGTACTTC. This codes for CASSLWGDETQYF.

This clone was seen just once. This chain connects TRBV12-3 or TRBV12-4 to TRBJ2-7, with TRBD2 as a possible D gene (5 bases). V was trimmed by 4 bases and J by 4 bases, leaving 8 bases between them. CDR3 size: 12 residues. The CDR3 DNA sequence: TGTGCCAGCAGTTCGGGGAAGTACGAGCAGTACTTC. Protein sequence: CASSSGKYEQYF.

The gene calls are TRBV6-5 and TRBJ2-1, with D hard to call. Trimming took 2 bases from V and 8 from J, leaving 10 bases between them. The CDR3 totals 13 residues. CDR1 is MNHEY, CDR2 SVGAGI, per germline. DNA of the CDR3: TGTGCCAGCAGTTACGCTCCGGGTTATGAGCAGTTCTTC. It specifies CASSYAPGYEQFF.

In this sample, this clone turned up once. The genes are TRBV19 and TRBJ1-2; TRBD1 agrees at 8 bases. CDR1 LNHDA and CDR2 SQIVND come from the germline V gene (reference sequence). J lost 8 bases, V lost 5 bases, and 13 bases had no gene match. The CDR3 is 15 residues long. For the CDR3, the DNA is TGTGCCAGTAGTGATTCTGTGATCAGGGGGCACGGCTACACCTTC. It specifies CASSDSVIRGHGYTF.

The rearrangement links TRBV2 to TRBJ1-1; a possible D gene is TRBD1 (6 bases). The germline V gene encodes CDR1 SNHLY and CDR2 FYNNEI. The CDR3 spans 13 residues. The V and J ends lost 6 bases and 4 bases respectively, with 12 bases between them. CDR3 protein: CASRNRVVTEAFF. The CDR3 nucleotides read TGTGCCAGCAGAAACAGGGTTGTCACTGAAGCTTTCTTT.

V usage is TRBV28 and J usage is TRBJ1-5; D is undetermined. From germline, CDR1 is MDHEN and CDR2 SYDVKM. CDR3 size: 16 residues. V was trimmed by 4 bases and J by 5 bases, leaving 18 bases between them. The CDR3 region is CASSYAIRREDQPQHF. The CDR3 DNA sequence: TGTGCCAGCAGTTATGCGATTCGGAGGGAGGATCAGCCCCAGCATTTT. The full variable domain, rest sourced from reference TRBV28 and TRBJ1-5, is DVKVTQSSRYLVKRTGEKVFLECVQDMDHENMFWYRQDPGLGLRLIYFSYDVKMKEKGDIPEGYSVSREKKERFSLILESASTNQTSMYLCASSYAIRREDQPQHFGDGTRLSIL.

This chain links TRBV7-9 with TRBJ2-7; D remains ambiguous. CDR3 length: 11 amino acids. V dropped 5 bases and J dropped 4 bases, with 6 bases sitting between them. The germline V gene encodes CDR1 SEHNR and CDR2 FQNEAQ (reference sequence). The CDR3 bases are TGTGCCAGCAGCCGGGTTTACGAGCAGTACTTC. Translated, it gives CASSRVYEQYF.

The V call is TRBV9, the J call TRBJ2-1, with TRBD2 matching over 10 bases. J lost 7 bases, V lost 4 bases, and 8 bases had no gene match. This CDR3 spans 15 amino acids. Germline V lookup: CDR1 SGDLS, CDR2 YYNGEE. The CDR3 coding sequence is TGTGCCAGCAGCCAAAGCGGGGGGGAATGGAATGAGCAGTTCTTC. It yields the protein CASSQSGGEWNEQFF. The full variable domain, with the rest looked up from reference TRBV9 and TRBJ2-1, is DSGVTQTPKHLITATGQRVTLRCSPRSGDLSVYWYQQSLDQGLQFLIQYYNGEERAKGNILERFSAQQFPDLHSELNLSSLELGDSALYFCASSQSGGEWNEQFFGPGTRLTVL.

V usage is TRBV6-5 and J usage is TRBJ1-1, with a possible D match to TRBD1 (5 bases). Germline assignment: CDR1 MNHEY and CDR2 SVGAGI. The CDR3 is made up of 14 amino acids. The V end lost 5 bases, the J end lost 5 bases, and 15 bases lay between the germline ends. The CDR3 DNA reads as TGTGCCAGCAGTCCACTCGGAAGGGGAACTGAAGCTTTCTTT. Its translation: CASSPLGRGTEAFF.

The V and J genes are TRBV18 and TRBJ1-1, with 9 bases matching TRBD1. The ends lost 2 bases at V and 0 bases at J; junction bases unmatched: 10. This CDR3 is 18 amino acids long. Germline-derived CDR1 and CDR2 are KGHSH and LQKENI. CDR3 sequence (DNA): TGTGCCAGCTCACCAGGTGAACGGGACAGGGCCCTGAACACTGAAGCTTTCTTT. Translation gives CASSPGERDRALNTEAFF.

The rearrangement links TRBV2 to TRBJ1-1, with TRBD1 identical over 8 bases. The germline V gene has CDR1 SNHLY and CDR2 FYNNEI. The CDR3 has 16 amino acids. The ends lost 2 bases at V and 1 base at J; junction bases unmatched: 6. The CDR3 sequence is CASSENQGAGNTEAFF. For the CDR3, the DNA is TGTGCCAGCAGTGAAAATCAGGGGGCAGGGAACACTGAAGCTTTCTTT.

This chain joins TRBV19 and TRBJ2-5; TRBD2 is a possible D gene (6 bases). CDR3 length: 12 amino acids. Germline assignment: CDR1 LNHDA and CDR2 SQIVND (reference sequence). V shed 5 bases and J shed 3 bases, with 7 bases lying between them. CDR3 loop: CASSGGKETQYF. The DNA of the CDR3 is TGTGCCAGTAGTGGGGGGAAAGAGACCCAGTACTTC.

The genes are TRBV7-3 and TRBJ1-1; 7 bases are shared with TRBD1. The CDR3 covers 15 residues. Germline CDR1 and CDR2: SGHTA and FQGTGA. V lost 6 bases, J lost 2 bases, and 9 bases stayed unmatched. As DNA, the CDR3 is TGTGCCAGCAGGGAAGACAGGGCCAGCAACACTGAAGCTTTCTTT. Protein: CASREDRASNTEAFF.

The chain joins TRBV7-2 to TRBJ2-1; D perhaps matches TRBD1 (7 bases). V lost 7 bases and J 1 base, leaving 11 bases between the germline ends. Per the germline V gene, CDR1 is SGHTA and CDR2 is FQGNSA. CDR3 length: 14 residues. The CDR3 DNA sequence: TGTGCCAGCATTTCAGGGGGGTCCTACAATGAGCAGTTCTTC. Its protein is CASISGGSYNEQFF. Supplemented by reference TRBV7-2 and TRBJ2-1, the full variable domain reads GAGVSQSPSNKVTEKGKDVELRCDPISGHTALYWYRQSLGQGLEFLIYFQGNSAPDKSGLPSDRFSAERTGGSVSTLTIQRTQQEDSAVYLCASISGGSYNEQFFGPGTRLTVL.

CDR3 DNA sequence: TGTGCCAGCAGCTTGGCAGCAGGGGGCTTGAACACTGAAGCTTTCTTT. This gives the protein CASSLAAGGLNTEAFF. The chain joins TRBV5-6 to TRBJ1-1; TRBD1 agrees at 8 bases. Germline CDR1 SGHDT, CDR2 YYEEEE. Germline trimming cut 0 bases from V and 0 bases from J; bases unmatched to any gene: 4. CDR3 length: 16 amino acids. Looking up the rest from reference TRBV5-6 and TRBJ1-1 gives the full variable domain: DAGVTQSPTHLIKTRGQQVTLRCSPKSGHDTVSWYQQALGQGPQFIFQYYEEEERQRGNFPDRFSGHQFPNYSSELNVNALLLGDSALYLCASSLAAGGLNTEAFFGQGTRLTVV.